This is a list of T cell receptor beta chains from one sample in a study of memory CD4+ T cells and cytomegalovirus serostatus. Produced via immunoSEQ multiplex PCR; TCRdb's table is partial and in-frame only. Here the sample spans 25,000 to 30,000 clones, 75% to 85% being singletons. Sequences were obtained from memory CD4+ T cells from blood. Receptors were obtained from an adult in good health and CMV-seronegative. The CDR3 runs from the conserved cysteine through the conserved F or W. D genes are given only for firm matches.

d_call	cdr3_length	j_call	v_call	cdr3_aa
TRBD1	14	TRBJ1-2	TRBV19	CASSTNRGQDGYTF
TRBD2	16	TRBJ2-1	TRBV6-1	CASRERLAGEPYEQFF
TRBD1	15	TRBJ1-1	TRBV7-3	CASSSGTGGYTEAFF
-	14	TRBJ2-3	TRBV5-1	CASSLQSFTDTQYF
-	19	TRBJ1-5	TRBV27	CASSLFYRRGGGVNQPQHF
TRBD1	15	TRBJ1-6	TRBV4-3	CASSQARGQSSPLHF
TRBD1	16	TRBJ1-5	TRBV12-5	CASAPSGTGLWQPQHF
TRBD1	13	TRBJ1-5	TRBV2	CASSSDRGQPQHF
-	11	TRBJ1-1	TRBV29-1	CSVTRSTEAFF
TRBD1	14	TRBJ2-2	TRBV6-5	CASRAGGNTGELFF
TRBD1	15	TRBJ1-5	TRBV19	CASSMLGGGHQPQHF
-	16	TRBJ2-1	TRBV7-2	CASSNPRTVSYNEQFF
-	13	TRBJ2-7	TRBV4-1	CASSQDISYEQYF
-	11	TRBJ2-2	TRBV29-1	CSHSKGGELFF
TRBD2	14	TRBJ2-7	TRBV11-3	CASSPTSGGYEQYF
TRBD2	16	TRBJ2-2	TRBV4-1	CASSQVAGANTGELFF
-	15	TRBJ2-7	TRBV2	CASSLPQGIAYEQYF
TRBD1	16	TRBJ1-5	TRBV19	CASTSRTGRSNQPQHF
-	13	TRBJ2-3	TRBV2	CASSGLDRDTQYF
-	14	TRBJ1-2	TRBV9	CASSTMTGDYGYTF
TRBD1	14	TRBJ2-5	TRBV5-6	CASSAGQVLETQYF
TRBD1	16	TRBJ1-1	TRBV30	CAWKGRLDRTNTEAFF
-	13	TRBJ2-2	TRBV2	CASRRQDPGELFF
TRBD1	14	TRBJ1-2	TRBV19	CASTPQGAFLGYTF
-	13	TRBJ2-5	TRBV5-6	CASSWDYQETQYF
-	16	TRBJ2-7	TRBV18	CASSPTGTEPTYEQYF
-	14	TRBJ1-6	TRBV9	CASREGVRESPLHF
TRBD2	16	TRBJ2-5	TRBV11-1	CASSFTSGGVQETQYF
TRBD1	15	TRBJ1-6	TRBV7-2	CASSVGQAIDSPLHF
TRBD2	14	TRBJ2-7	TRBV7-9	CASSLTSGGYEQYF
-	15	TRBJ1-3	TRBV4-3	CASSQDPSPRDTIYF
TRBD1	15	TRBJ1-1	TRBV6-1	CASSDINRGNTEAFF
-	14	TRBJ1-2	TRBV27	CASSRNRDGYGYTF
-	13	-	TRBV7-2	CASSLARSGEQYF
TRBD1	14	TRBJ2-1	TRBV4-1	CASSPGQGVYEQFF
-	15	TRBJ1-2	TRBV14	CASSQTGTVVYGYTF
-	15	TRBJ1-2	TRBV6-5	CASSYSSGTNYGYTF
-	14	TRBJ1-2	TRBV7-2	CASSRGRINYGYTF
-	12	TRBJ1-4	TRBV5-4	CASSLDSEKLFF
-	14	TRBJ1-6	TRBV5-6	CASSLTTGGSPLHF
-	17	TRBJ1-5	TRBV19	CASSPTGVGVSNQPQHF
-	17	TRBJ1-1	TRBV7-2	CASSLAPASSMNTEAFF
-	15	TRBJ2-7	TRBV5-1	CASSPPREGTYEQYF
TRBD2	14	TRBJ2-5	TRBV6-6	CASTPAGAKETQYF
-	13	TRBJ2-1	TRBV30	CAWSVQFRGEQFF
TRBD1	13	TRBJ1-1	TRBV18	CASSWDRETEAFF
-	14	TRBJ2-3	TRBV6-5	CASSYSPWADTQYF
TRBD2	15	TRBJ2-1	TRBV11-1	CASSSMASGYNEQFF